This T cell receptor beta chain was profiled in a study of T cell responses to AZD1222 COVID-19 vaccine. The study's findings and limits: The study sampled repertoires only after the peak T cell response. Spike-specific TCR breadth rose after two AZD1222 doses, and depth rose as well. Nearly half of spike-specific TCRs reportedly go after variant regions that carry no mutations.

Turning to this clone: What it recognizes is unknown.

Assay: immunoSEQ multiplex PCR; the TCRdb copy retains only in-frame clones and omits some. The sample records about 120,000 clones, about 92% being singletons. The CDR3 length is 11 residues. Deletions cut 2 bases from V and 8 bases from J, with 6 bases between. The germline V gene has CDR1 SGHAT and CDR2 FQNNGV. The receptor comes from an adult in good health. Sequenced here: peripheral blood, sampled on day 0 of AZD1222 vaccination. This chain uses TRBV11-2 with TRBJ1-1; D uncertain. The CDR3 loop reads CASSLYYEAFF. CDR3 DNA: TGTGCCAGCAGCTTATATTACGAAGCTTTCTTT.